These 8 T cell receptor beta chains were all obtained from the same sample, sequenced in a study of blood T cell repertoires in COVID-19. The assay was immunoSEQ multiplex PCR, and TCRdb's table has in-frame clones only and misses some. Found here are 50,000 to 60,000 clones, 80% to 85% of them singletons; the top ten hold about 6.2%. The sequenced sample was peripheral blood. The receptor set was obtained from a human donor in a cohort sampled during active or convalescent COVID-19.

The chain couples TRBV4-3 to TRBJ1-2, with 10 bases lining up with TRBD1. V was pared by 0 bases and J by 7 bases, with 14 bases of the junction left unmatched. Germline loops: CDR1 LGHNA, CDR2 YSLEER. The CDR3 spans 18 residues. DNA of the CDR3: TGCGCCAGCAGCCAAGATATTTGGGACAGGGGCAGTTTGGGTGGCTACACCTTC. Its protein is CASSQDIWDRGSLGGYTF.

The genes are TRBV7-2 and TRBJ2-1; 7 bases match TRBD2. Germline assignment: CDR1 SGHTA and CDR2 FQGNSA. CDR3 length: 14 residues. Losses at the gene ends were 2 bases for V and 10 bases for J; bases not matched to a gene: 8. CDR3 coding DNA: TGTGCCAGCAGCTTAATTCCAGCGGGGAACGAGCAGTTCTTC. It codes for CASSLIPAGNEQFF.

V and J are TRBV15 and TRBJ1-4; D unresolved. Germline V CDR1 and CDR2: LNHNV, YYDKDF (reference sequence). This CDR3 spans 14 amino acids. The V and J ends lost 0 bases and 5 bases respectively, with 7 bases between them. CDR3 loop: CATSRDGWNEKLFF. CDR3 DNA sequence: TGTGCCACCAGCAGAGATGGCTGGAATGAAAAACTGTTTTTT.

This clone was seen only once. The chain carries TRBV5-1 and TRBJ2-3; 13 nucleotides match TRBD2. Germline CDR1 reads SGHRS; CDR2 reads YFSETQ. The trim removed 4 bases at V and 2 bases at J, leaving 4 bases unmatched. CDR3 length equals 16 residues. CDR3 nucleotide sequence: TGCGCCAGCAGCCCCGGACTAGCGGGGGACACAGATACGCAGTATTTT. Encoded protein: CASSPGLAGDTDTQYF.

This chain links TRBV2 with TRBJ2-4; 9 bases map to TRBD1. Trimming cost V 2 bases and J 7 bases; bases outside gene matches: 6. The CDR3 contains 15 residues. Germline V gene lookup returns CDR1 SNHLY and CDR2 FYNNEI. The CDR3 sequence is CASSERGQGANIQYF. The CDR3 coding sequence is TGTGCCAGCAGTGAAAGGGGACAGGGAGCGAACATTCAGTACTTC.

The chain links TRBV5-1 to TRBJ2-7; no reliable D call. Germline V lookup: CDR1 SGHRS, CDR2 YFSETQ. CDR3 length: 14 residues. The V end was cut by 4 bases, the J end by 3 bases, with 14 bases between. CDR3 DNA sequence: TGCGCCAGCAGCCCCCTGGCCCTCAACTACGAGCAGTACTTC. Amino acids: CASSPLALNYEQYF. Variable domain in full (rest from reference TRBV5-1 and TRBJ2-7): KAGVTQTPRYLIKTRGQQVTLSCSPISGHRSVSWYQQTPGQGLQFLFEYFSETQRNKGNFPGRFSGRQFSNSRSEMNVSTLELGDSALYLCASSPLALNYEQYFGPGTRLTVT.

The chain recombines TRBV7-9 with TRBJ1-4, with TRBD1 identical over 7 bases. J was trimmed by 7 bases and V by 6 bases; bases with no gene match: 8. Germline CDR1 and CDR2: SEHNR and FQNEAQ (reference sequence). This CDR3 comprises 14 residues. The DNA for the CDR3 is TGTGCCAGCAGACCCAGACAGGGAAGTGAAAAACTGTTTTTT. The encoded protein is CASRPRQGSEKLFF.

The chain uses TRBV12-3 or TRBV12-4 and TRBJ2-7; TRBD1 might be the D (6 bases). There are 11 residues in the CDR3. V was shortened by 6 bases and J by 4 bases, with 7 bases between the two germline ends. CDR3 amino acids: CASSTGYEQYF. The CDR3 DNA follows: TGTGCCAGCAGCACAGGGTACGAGCAGTACTTC.